This T cell receptor (beta chain) was found in a study of type 1 regulatory T cells. Study details: T-allo10 is a Tr1-enriched, alloantigen-specific CD4 T cell product made in vitro.

The germline CDR1 and CDR2 sequences are MNHNY and SVGAGI (reference sequence). After removal of 2 bases from V and 5 bases from J, the junction contained 5 bases not matched to a gene. The length of the CDR3 is 15 residues. Concerning this clonotype: The antigen is unknown.

One entry per CDR3 protein results from TCRdb running MiXCR on the reads. The sample has 68,000 or so distinct CDR3 sequences; almost 50% are singletons. The sequencing input was cultured non-Tr1 T cells, either the whole culture or a sorted T cell fraction (not recorded which). The chain couples TRBV6-6 to TRBJ2-2, with TRBD1 identical over 7 bases. The TCR originated in a human donor in good health. The CDR3 coding sequence is TGTGCCAGCAGTTACCCGAGACAGGGAACCGGGGAGCTGTTTTTT. Encoded protein: CASSYPRQGTGELFF.